What follows are 17 T cell receptor beta chains derived from one specimen sequenced in a study of blood T cell repertoires in COVID-19. Generated by immunoSEQ multiplex PCR, the TCRdb table keeps only in-frame clones and is missing some. The table shows approximately 160,000 clones, with about 79% occurring only once. The sample was peripheral blood. Receptors were obtained from a woman aged 50 to 60 in a cohort sampled during active or convalescent COVID-19.

This clone was seen only once. The chain recombines TRBV7-9 with TRBJ1-1; 8 bases fit TRBD1. The CDR3 has 14 residues. V lost 1 base to trimming and J lost 7 bases; unmatched junction nucleotides: 5. From germline, CDR1 is SEHNR and CDR2 FQNEAQ (reference sequence). CDR3 DNA sequence: TGTGCCAGCAGCTTAGATGGAACAGGGGGTGAAGCTTTCTTT. Its translation is CASSLDGTGGEAFF.

The V gene is TRBV19, the J gene TRBJ1-5, with unresolved D. The V and J ends lost 6 bases and 0 bases respectively, with 9 bases between them. The germline V gene has CDR1 LNHDA and CDR2 SQIVND (reference sequence). The CDR3 is 14 residues long. In DNA, the CDR3 is TGTGCCAGTAGCCAGTACCATAGCAATCAGCCCCAGCATTTT. Amino acids: CASSQYHSNQPQHF.

The V and J genes are TRBV2 and TRBJ2-1; 9 nucleotides align to TRBD2. This CDR3 is 20 amino acids long. Germline CDR1 SNHLY, CDR2 FYNNEI. J lost 0 bases, V lost 8 bases, and 20 bases had no gene match. The CDR3, as DNA: TGTGCCAGCGGAATTCCTTGGCGGAGCGGGGGGTACCTCTCCTACAATGAGCAGTTCTTC. It is translated as CASGIPWRSGGYLSYNEQFF.

In its sample, this clone was seen a few times. V and J are TRBV5-4 and TRBJ1-2; D call uncertain. The CDR3 contains 13 residues. The V gene lost 2 bases and the J gene lost 0 bases, with 5 bases spanning the gap. Germline CDR1 and CDR2: SGHNT and YYREEE (reference sequence). The CDR3 DNA reads TGTGCCAGCAGCTTCCCTTCTAACTATGGCTACACCTTC. The encoded protein is CASSFPSNYGYTF.

The rearrangement joins TRBV9 to TRBJ1-2; D is perhaps TRBD1 (6 bases). The CDR3 runs to 13 residues. Trimming took off 0 bases at V and 6 bases at J, with 9 bases between the two ends. Germline V gene sequence: CDR1 SGDLS, CDR2 YYNGEE. In nucleotides, the CDR3 is TGTGCCAGCAGCGTAGTGCCAGGGGATGGCTACACCTTC. Amino acid sequence: CASSVVPGDGYTF.

The rearrangement uses TRBV15 and TRBJ2-6; no clear D gene. CDR1 and CDR2 from the germline V gene are LNHNV and YYDKDF (reference sequence). This CDR3 spans 15 amino acids. V was clipped by 0 bases and J by 1 base, with 4 bases between them. CDR3 nucleotide sequence: TGTGCCACCAGCAGAGATCTATCTGGGGCCAACGTCCTGACTTTC. This sequence encodes CATSRDLSGANVLTF.

The rearrangement links TRBV19 to TRBJ2-3, with TRBD2 identical over 10 bases. CDR1 LNHDA and CDR2 SQIVND come from the germline V gene (reference sequence). This CDR3 region has 17 residues. Trimming took 11 bases from V and 0 from J; bases not matched to a gene: 14. This CDR3 is CAGTGRLAGESTDTQYF. The DNA of the CDR3 is TGTGCCGGAACAGGGAGGCTAGCGGGAGAAAGCACAGATACGCAGTATTTT.

J is TRBJ1-6 and V is TRBV27, with 7 bases matching TRBD1. The CDR3 is made up of 14 amino acids. Losses at the gene ends were 8 bases for V and 6 bases for J; bases not matched to a gene: 7. The V gene's germline CDR1 is MNHEY and CDR2 SMNVEV (reference sequence). CDR3 residues: CASSRGQANSPLHF. Here the CDR3 DNA reads TGTGCCAGCTCCCGCGGACAGGCTAATTCACCCCTCCACTTT.

This rearrangement joins TRBV9 to TRBJ2-2; D perhaps matches TRBD1 (5 bases). Trimming took 0 bases from V and 6 from J, leaving 15 bases between them. The CDR3 runs to 16 residues. The germline V gene has CDR1 SGDLS and CDR2 YYNGEE. CDR3 nucleotide sequence: TGTGCCAGCAGCGTAGGGGGCCAGGGCGTGGCCGGGGAGCTGTTTTTT. This translates into CASSVGGQGVAGELFF.

J is TRBJ1-6 and V is TRBV3-1 (or the pseudogene TRBV3-2); D perhaps matches TRBD1 (6 bases). The CDR3 covers 17 residues. Per germline, CDR1 LGHDT and CDR2 YNNKEL (reference sequence). Deletions cut 0 bases from V and 9 bases from J, with 18 bases between. CDR3 bases: TGTGCCAGCAGCCAAGATCCCCGGCAGGGGACGAGTTCACCCCTCCACTTT. Amino acids: CASSQDPRQGTSSPLHF.

The chain carries TRBV7-2 and TRBJ2-2; D may be TRBD1 (5 bases). Trimming stripped 5 bases from V and 0 bases from J, with 7 bases between. This CDR3 contains 14 residues. The germline CDR1 and CDR2 sequences are SGHTA and FQGNSA. The CDR3 coding sequence is TGTGCCAGCAGCCGGACAACGAACACCGGGGAGCTGTTTTTT. Protein: CASSRTTNTGELFF.

The rearrangement links TRBV5-6 to TRBJ2-3; maybe TRBD2 (6 bases). V lost 1 base, J lost 3 bases, and 12 bases lay in between. Germline assignment: CDR1 SGHDT and CDR2 YYEEEE. This CDR3 contains 15 residues. The CDR3 loop is CASSLYSAGTDTQYF. DNA for the CDR3: TGTGCCAGCAGCTTGTATTCGGCGGGGACAGATACGCAGTATTTT.

This sequence joins TRBV5-1 and TRBJ2-7; the match to TRBD1 covers 10 bases. This CDR3 spans 15 amino acids. J was trimmed by 4 bases and V by 4 bases; bases with no gene match: 8. Germline lookup yields CDR1 SGHRS and CDR2 YFSETQ. The CDR3 region is CASSPGTGVGYEQYF. In nucleotides, the CDR3 is TGCGCCAGCAGCCCCGGGACAGGGGTCGGGTACGAGCAGTACTTC.

This clone was seen a single time. The chain is built from TRBV18 and TRBJ1-1, with a possible D match to TRBD1 (5 bases). CDR1 is KGHSH, CDR2 LQKENI, per germline. Trimming removed 5 bases from V and 1 base from J, with 17 bases in between. The CDR3 is made up of 16 amino acids. CDR3 residues: CASSGNDRQTNTEAFF. The CDR3 DNA reads TGTGCCAGCTCAGGTAACGACAGACAAACGAACACTGAAGCTTTCTTT. Full variable domain (remainder filled in from reference TRBV18 and TRBJ1-1): NAGVMQNPRHLVRRRGQEARLRCSPMKGHSHVYWYRQLPEEGLKFMVYLQKENIIDESGMPKERFSAEFPKEGPSILRIQQVVRGDSAAYFCASSGNDRQTNTEAFFGQGTRLTVV.

The chain uses TRBV7-2 and TRBJ2-7; D not certain. The CDR3 length is 13 residues. The V end was cut by 2 bases, the J end by 3 bases, with 8 bases between. The germline V gene has CDR1 SGHTA and CDR2 FQGNSA. In DNA form, the CDR3 reads TGTGCCAGCAGCTTAAATCCTAACTACGAGCAGTACTTC. This gives the protein CASSLNPNYEQYF.

The CDR3 spells CASSEQGGQETQYF. The CDR3 coding sequence is TGTGCCAGCAGCGAACAGGGGGGGCAAGAGACCCAGTACTTC. The chain links TRBV7-2 to TRBJ2-5; TRBD1 might be the D (8 bases). The CDR3 is 14 amino acids. The germline V gene encodes CDR1 SGHTA and CDR2 FQGNSA. V was pared by 5 bases and J by 2 bases, with 12 bases between.

The CDR3 region is CASSLRGGPPLEQYF. In DNA, the CDR3 is TGCGCCAGCAGCCTTAGGGGGGGGCCCCCCCTCGAGCAGTACTTC. This chain uses TRBV10-1 with TRBJ2-7, with a weak D call TRBD2 (7 bases). Germline V lookup: CDR1 WNHNN, CDR2 SYGVQD (reference sequence). Trimming left V 6 bases short and J 6 bases short, with 21 bases between. The CDR3 consists of 15 residues.